The rows below give T cell receptor beta chains drawn from one sample of a study of blood T cell repertoires in COVID-19. The assay was immunoSEQ multiplex PCR, and TCRdb's table has in-frame clones only and misses some. This repertoire shows roughly 240,000 clones, roughly 79% found once; its top ten account for 1.5% to 2%. The sequenced material came from peripheral blood. The receptors derive from a woman of 80 years or more with acute or convalescent COVID-19. The CDR3 runs from the conserved cysteine through the conserved F or W. Fields, in order: D gene, V gene, clone size, CDR3 length, J gene, CDR3 DNA, CDR3 protein. The D gene is left open where the match is weak. Size is omitted from some rows. Given values are once, few, many or a class for expanded clones.

.	TRBV2	.	15	TRBJ1-5	TGTGCCAGCAGAGAGAGCAGGGCTGGCAATCAGCCCCAGCATTTT	CASRESRAGNQPQHF
.	TRBV5-6	.	17	TRBJ1-5	TGTGCCAGCAGCTTGGGACAGTTATTCAATAGCAATCAGCCCCAGCATTTT	CASSLGQLFNSNQPQHF
.	TRBV4-2	once	19	TRBJ1-2	TGTGCCAGCAGCCAAGACAGCTTCCGAAAAAGGGGACACCTCTATGGCTACACCTTC	CASSQDSFRKRGHLYGYTF
TRBD1	TRBV2	.	15	TRBJ1-2	TGTGCCAGCAGTGGGGGACAGGGGATTACCTATGGCTACACCTTC	CASSGGQGITYGYTF
TRBD2	TRBV6-2/TRBV6-3	few	21	TRBJ2-1	TGTGCCAGCAGTTACCGAACCCGTGGACTAGCGGGAGCCGCTCGGGTTAATGAGCAGTTCTTC	CASSYRTRGLAGAARVNEQFF
.	TRBV7-2	.	13	TRBJ2-7	TGTGCCAGCAGATATAACAGGGAGTACGAGCAGTACTTC	CASRYNREYEQYF
.	TRBV7-2	few	13	TRBJ1-5	TGTGCCAGCGATGGGGGGTCGGGTCAGCCCCAGCATTTT	CASDGGSGQPQHF
TRBD1	TRBV24-1	.	16	TRBJ2-1	TGTGCCACCAGTGATTCGACAGGGGGCAGTTACAATGAGCAGTTCTTC	CATSDSTGGSYNEQFF
.	TRBV5-1	.	15	TRBJ2-1	TGCGCCAGCAGCTTCGACGGGAGCTCCTACAATGAGCAGTTCTTC	CASSFDGSSYNEQFF
.	TRBV18	.	14	TRBJ1-1	TGTGCCAGCTCACCCGTGACAGTGGGCACTGAAGCTTTCTTT	CASSPVTVGTEAFF
.	TRBV11-3	.	15	TRBJ2-1	TGTGCCAGCAGCTTGGGTGGGCCGGTGGACAATGAGCAGTTCTTC	CASSLGGPVDNEQFF
.	TRBV5-1	.	15	TRBJ2-5	TGCGCCAGCAGCTTGGGGGGCTCGATGCAAGAGACCCAGTACTTC	CASSLGGSMQETQYF
.	TRBV5-4	few	19	TRBJ2-4	TGTGCCAGCAGCTACCGGGACAACAACAATCTTCTAGCCAAAAACATTCAGTACTTC	CASSYRDNNNLLAKNIQYF
.	TRBV27	.	12	TRBJ1-1	TGTGCCAGCAGCAGGTTGAACACTGAAGCTTTCTTT	CASSRLNTEAFF
.	TRBV4-1	.	14	TRBJ1-4	TGCGCCAGCAGCCGGAAATTGGAGGATGAAAAACTGTTTTTT	CASSRKLEDEKLFF
TRBD2	TRBV6-2/TRBV6-3	.	14	TRBJ2-1	TGTGCCAGCAGTTCGGGACTAGGTAACAATGAGCAGTTCTTC	CASSSGLGNNEQFF
TRBD1	TRBV27	.	16	TRBJ1-6	TGTGCCAGCAGTACGCTCCCGGGACAGGGTGTCTCACCCCTCCACTTT	CASSTLPGQGVSPLHF
TRBD2	TRBV6-5	.	15	TRBJ2-5	TGTGCCAGCATGGCTGTTGGACTAGCCGATAGGATTCAGTACTTC	CASMAVGLADRIQYF
TRBD1	TRBV5-1	.	15	TRBJ2-7	TGCGCCAGCAGCTTGGCCGGGGACAGTACCTACGAGCAGTACTTC	CASSLAGDSTYEQYF
TRBD1	TRBV9	.	15	TRBJ2-3	TGTGCCAGCAGCCCGCTTCAGGGGGGCACAGATACGCAGTATTTT	CASSPLQGGTDTQYF
.	TRBV20-1	.	10	TRBJ2-5	TGCAGTGCCGGCCAAGAGACCCAGTACTTC	CSAGQETQYF
TRBD1	TRBV7-8	.	15	TRBJ2-5	TGTGCCAGCAGCTTTCTAGAGGGGGCTGGAGAGACCCAGTACTTC	CASSFLEGAGETQYF
.	TRBV13	.	16	TRBJ2-3	TGTGCCAGCAGCTTACTACGAGGGAAAAGGGCAGATACGCAGTATTTT	CASSLLRGKRADTQYF
TRBD1	TRBV12-3/TRBV12-4	.	13	TRBJ2-3	TGTGCCAGCAGGAAACAGGGGGCAGATACGCAGTATTTT	CASRKQGADTQYF
TRBD2	TRBV5-5	.	19	TRBJ2-6	TGTGCCAGCAGTACCGGGACTAGCGGGCCGAGCTCTGGGGCCAACGTCCTGACTTTC	CASSTGTSGPSSGANVLTF
TRBD1	TRBV19	.	15	TRBJ2-1	TGTGCCAGTAGAAATTTGGGGACAGGAGGAGATGAGCAGTTCTTC	CASRNLGTGGDEQFF
.	TRBV27	.	16	TRBJ2-7	TGTGCCAGCAGTTTGGCCAGGGCTTTGTTGGGTAACGAGCAGTACTTC	CASSLARALLGNEQYF
.	TRBV28	once	15	TRBJ1-4	TGTGCCAGCAGTTTAAAGCCTGCAACTAATGAAAAACTGTTTTTT	CASSLKPATNEKLFF
.	TRBV21-1	.	19	TRBJ1-5	TGTGCCAGCAGCAAGACAAAGAGCAGGGGGGCTTATAGCAATCAGCCCCAGCATTTT	CASSKTKSRGAYSNQPQHF
.	TRBV5-4	.	14	TRBJ2-7	TGTGCCAGCAGCTCTCCAGCTAGACCCTACGAGCAGTACTTC	CASSSPARPYEQYF
TRBD1	TRBV25-1	.	15	TRBJ1-2	TGTGCCAGCAGTGAAAATCACAGGGGTTCCTATGGCTACACCTTC	CASSENHRGSYGYTF
.	TRBV28	.	14	TRBJ1-4	TGTGCCAGCAGTTTATCAACAGGGAATGAAAAACTGTTTTTT	CASSLSTGNEKLFF
.	TRBV6-1	.	15	TRBJ1-1	TGTGCCAGCAGTACGGGAGGGAGCGGTGACACTGAAGCTTTCTTT	CASSTGGSGDTEAFF
.	TRBV6-2/TRBV6-3	.	16	TRBJ2-6	TGTGCCAGCAGTCAGTATCGGGGCTCTGGGGCCAACGTCCTGACTTTC	CASSQYRGSGANVLTF
TRBD2	TRBV5-1	.	13	TRBJ2-7	TGCGCCAGCAGCGTGGGACTAGCGAGCGAGCAGTACTTC	CASSVGLASEQYF
.	TRBV7-2	few	15	TRBJ2-2	TGTGCCAGCAGCTTAGGTGGGGCCCACACCGGGGAGCTGTTTTTT	CASSLGGAHTGELFF
.	TRBV27	.	15	TRBJ2-1	TGTGCCAGCAGTTTAGTGGGGGGTAGGGTGTATGAGCAGTTCTTC	CASSLVGGRVYEQFF
.	TRBV4-3	.	16	TRBJ2-5	TGCGCCAGCAGCCAGTCTTATGGGGCGGACCAAGAGACCCAGTACTTC	CASSQSYGADQETQYF
.	TRBV5-5	.	11	TRBJ2-5	TGTGCCAGCAGCTTGACTGAGACCCAGTACTTC	CASSLTETQYF
.	TRBV5-5	.	14	TRBJ2-7	TGTGCCAGCAGCTTTTTCGACAGGACCTACGAGCAGTACTTC	CASSFFDRTYEQYF
.	TRBV6-2/TRBV6-3	.	13	TRBJ2-1	TGTGCCAGCAGCCTACTAGCCGGCAATGAGCAGTTCTTC	CASSLLAGNEQFF
.	TRBV5-1	.	16	TRBJ1-5	TGCGCCAGCAGCTTGGGTGGAGGCAATAGCAATCAGCCCCAGCATTTT	CASSLGGGNSNQPQHF
.	TRBV7-8	.	15	TRBJ2-1	TGTGCCAGCAGCTTAGGGGAGGTGGTTAGGAATGAGCAGTTCTTC	CASSLGEVVRNEQFF
.	TRBV25-1	few	14	TRBJ1-2	TGTGCCAGCAGTGAATTTACAGGGCCGGGCGGCTACACCTTC	CASSEFTGPGGYTF
.	TRBV19	.	15	TRBJ1-1	TGTGCCAGTAGTATAGTAGGGGGGGCCGGCACTGAAGCTTTCTTT	CASSIVGGAGTEAFF
TRBD2	TRBV10-3	once	17	TRBJ2-1	TGTGCCATCAGTGCGTCCGGGACTAGCGCGTCCTACAATGAGCAGTTCTTC	CAISASGTSASYNEQFF